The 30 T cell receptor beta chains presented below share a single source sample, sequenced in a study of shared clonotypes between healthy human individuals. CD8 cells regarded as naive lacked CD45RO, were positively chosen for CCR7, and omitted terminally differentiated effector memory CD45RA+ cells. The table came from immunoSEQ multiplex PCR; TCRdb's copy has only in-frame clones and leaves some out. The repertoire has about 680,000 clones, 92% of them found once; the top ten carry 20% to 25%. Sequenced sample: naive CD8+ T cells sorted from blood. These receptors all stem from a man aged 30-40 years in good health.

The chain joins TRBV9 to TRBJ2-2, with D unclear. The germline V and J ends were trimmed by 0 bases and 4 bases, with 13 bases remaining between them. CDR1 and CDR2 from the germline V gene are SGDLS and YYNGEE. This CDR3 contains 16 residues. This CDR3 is CASSVVGSQSTGELFF. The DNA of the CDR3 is TGTGCCAGCAGCGTAGTGGGCAGCCAAAGCACCGGGGAGCTGTTTTTT.

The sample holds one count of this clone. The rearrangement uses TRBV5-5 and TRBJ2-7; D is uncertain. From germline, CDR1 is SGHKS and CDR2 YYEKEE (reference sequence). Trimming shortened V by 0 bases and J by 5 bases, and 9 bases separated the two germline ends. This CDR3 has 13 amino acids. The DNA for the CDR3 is TGTGCCAGCAGCTTGGAATGGGCCAACGAGCAGTACTTC. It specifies CASSLEWANEQYF.

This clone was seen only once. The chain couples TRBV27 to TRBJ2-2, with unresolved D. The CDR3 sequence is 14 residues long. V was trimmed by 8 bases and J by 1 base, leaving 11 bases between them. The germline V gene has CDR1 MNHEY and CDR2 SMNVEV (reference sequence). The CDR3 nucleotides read TGTGCCAGCTTTCAAGTACGGAACACCGGGGAGCTGTTTTTT. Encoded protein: CASFQVRNTGELFF.

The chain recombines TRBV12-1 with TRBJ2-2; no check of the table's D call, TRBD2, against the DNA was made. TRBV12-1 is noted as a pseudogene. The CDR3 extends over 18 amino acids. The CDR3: CASSSTLAPGLNTGELFF. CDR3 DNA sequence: TGTGCCAGCAGCTCCACACTCGCGCCCGGGTTGAACACCGGGGAGCTGTTTTTT.

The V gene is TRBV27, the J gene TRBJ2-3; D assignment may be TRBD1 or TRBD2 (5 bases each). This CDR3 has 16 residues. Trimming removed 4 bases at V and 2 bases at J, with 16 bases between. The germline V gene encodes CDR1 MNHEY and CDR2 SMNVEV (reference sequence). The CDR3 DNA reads TGTGCCAGCAGTTGGCTAGCCTCAGGGAACACAGATACGCAGTATTTT. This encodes CASSWLASGNTDTQYF.

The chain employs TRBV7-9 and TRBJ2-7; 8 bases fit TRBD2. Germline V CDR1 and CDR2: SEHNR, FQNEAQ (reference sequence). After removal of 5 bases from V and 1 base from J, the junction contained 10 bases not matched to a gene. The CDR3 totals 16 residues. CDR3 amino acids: CASSPRGSGESYEQYF. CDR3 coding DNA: TGTGCCAGCAGCCCCCGCGGTAGCGGGGAATCCTACGAGCAGTACTTC.

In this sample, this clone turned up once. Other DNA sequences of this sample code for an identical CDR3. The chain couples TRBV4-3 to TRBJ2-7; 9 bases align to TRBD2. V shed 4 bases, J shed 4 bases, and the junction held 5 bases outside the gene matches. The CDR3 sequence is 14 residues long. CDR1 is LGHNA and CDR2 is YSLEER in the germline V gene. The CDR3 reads CASSPLAGSYEQYF. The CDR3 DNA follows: TGCGCCAGCAGCCCTCTAGCGGGATCATACGAGCAGTACTTC.

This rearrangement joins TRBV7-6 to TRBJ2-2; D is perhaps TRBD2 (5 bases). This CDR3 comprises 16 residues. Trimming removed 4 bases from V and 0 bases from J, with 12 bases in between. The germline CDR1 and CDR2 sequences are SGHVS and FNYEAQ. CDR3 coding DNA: TGTGCCAGCAGCTCGGTGGACGGGACGAACACCGGGGAGCTGTTTTTT. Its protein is CASSSVDGTNTGELFF.

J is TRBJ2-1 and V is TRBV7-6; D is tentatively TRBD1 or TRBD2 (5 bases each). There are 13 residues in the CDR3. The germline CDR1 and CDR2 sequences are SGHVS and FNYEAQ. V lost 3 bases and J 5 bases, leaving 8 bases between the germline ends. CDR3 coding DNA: TGTGCCAGCAGCTTGAGGGGAAACAATGAGCAGTTCTTC. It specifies CASSLRGNNEQFF. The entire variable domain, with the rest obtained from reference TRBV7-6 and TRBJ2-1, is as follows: GAGVSQSPRYKVTKRGQDVALRCDPISGHVSLYWYRQALGQGPEFLTYFNYEAQQDKSGLPNDRFSAERPEGSISTLTIQRTEQRDSAMYRCASSLRGNNEQFFGPGTRLTVL.

CDR3 region: CASSLASGAEAFF. The CDR3 DNA reads TGTGCCAGCAGCTTAGCCAGCGGGGCTGAAGCTTTCTTT. J is TRBJ1-1 and V is TRBV11-2, with unresolved D. Per the germline V gene, CDR1 is SGHAT and CDR2 is FQNNGV. The V and J ends lost 1 base and 6 bases respectively, with 9 bases between them. The CDR3 consists of 13 residues.

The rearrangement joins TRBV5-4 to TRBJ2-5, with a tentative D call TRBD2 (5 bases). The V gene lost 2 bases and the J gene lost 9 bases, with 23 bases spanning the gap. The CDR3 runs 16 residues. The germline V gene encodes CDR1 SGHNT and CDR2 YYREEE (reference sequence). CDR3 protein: CASSLPEAGPEEAQYF. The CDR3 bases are TGTGCCAGCAGCTTACCGGAGGCGGGCCCCGAGGAGGCCCAGTACTTC.

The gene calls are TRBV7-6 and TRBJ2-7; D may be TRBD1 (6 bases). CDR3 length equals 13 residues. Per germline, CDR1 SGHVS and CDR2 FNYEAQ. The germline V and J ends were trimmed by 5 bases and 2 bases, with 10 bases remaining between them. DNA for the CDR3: TGTGCCAGCAGCCCACAGGGTCCCTACGAGCAGTACTTC. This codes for CASSPQGPYEQYF. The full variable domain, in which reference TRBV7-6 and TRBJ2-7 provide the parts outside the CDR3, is GAGVSQSPRYKVTKRGQDVALRCDPISGHVSLYWYRQALGQGPEFLTYFNYEAQQDKSGLPNDRFSAERPEGSISTLTIQRTEQRDSAMYRCASSPQGPYEQYFGPGTRLTVT.

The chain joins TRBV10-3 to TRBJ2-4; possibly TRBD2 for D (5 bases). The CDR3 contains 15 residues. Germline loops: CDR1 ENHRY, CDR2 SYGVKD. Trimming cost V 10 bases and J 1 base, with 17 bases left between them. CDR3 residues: CATLVDGGAKNIQYF. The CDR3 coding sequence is TGTGCCACCCTTGTGGACGGCGGGGCCAAAAACATTCAGTACTTC.

In DNA form, the CDR3 reads TGCAGCGCCTACATATTTGGACAAAACATTCAGTACTTC. Translating it yields CSAYIFGQNIQYF. The chain recombines TRBV29-1 with TRBJ2-4; D is uncertain. Looked up from germline, CDR1 is SQVTM and CDR2 is ANQGSEA. This CDR3 contains 13 residues. V was pared by 7 bases and J by 5 bases, with 15 bases between.

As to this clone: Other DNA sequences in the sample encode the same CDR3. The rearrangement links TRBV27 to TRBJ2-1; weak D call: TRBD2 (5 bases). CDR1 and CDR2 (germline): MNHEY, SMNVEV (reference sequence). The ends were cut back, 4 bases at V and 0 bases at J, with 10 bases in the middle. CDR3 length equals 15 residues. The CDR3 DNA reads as TGTGCCAGCAGTTCCAGCGGATCCTCCTACAATGAGCAGTTCTTC. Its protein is CASSSSGSSYNEQFF.

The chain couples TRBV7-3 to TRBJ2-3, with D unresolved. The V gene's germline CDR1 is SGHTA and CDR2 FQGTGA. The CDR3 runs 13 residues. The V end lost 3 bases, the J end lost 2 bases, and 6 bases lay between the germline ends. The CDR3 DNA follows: TGTGCCAGCAGCTTTAAGATCACAGATACGCAGTATTTT. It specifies CASSFKITDTQYF.

The chain's CDR3 is CASSLRLAGPTDEQFF. CDR3 nucleotides: TGTGCCAGCAGTTTACGTCTAGCGGGCCCTACAGATGAGCAGTTCTTC. This chain joins TRBV27 and TRBJ2-1; TRBD2 agrees at 8 bases. This CDR3 has 16 residues. In germline, CDR1 is MNHEY, CDR2 SMNVEV (reference sequence). Germline trimming cut 2 bases from V and 8 bases from J; bases unmatched to any gene: 11.

The CDR3 loop is CASWFGNEQFF. CDR3 sequence (DNA): TGTGCCAGCTGGTTCGGGAATGAGCAGTTCTTC. The chain joins TRBV28 to TRBJ2-1; D is unclear. The germline CDR1 and CDR2 sequences are MDHEN and SYDVKM. This CDR3 is built from 11 residues. Trimming removed 8 bases from V and 7 bases from J, with 9 bases in between.

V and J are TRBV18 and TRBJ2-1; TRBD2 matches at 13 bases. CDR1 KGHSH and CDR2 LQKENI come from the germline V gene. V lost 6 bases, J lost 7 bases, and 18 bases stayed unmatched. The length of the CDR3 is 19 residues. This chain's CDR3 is CASSEGTDKVGLAGNEQFF. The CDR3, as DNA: TGTGCCAGCTCGGAGGGGACCGATAAAGTGGGACTAGCGGGAAATGAGCAGTTCTTC.

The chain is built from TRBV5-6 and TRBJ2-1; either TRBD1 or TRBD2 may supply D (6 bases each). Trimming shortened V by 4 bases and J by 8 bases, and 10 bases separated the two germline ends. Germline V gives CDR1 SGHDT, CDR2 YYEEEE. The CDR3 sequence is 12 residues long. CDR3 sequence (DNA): TGTGCCAGCAGCGTTGGGGGGCATGAGCAGTTCTTC. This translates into CASSVGGHEQFF.

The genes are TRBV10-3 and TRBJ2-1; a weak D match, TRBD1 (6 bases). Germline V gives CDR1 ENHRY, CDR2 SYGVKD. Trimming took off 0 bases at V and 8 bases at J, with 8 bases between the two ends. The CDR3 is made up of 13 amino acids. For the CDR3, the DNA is TGTGCCATCAGTGAGTCCAGGGGTCATGAGCAGTTCTTC. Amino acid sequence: CAISESRGHEQFF.

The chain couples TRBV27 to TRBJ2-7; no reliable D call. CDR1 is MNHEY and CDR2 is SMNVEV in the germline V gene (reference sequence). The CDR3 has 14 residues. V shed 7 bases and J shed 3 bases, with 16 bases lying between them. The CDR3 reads CASTPWPLNYEQYF. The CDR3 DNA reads TGTGCCAGCACCCCCTGGCCCTTAAACTACGAGCAGTACTTC.

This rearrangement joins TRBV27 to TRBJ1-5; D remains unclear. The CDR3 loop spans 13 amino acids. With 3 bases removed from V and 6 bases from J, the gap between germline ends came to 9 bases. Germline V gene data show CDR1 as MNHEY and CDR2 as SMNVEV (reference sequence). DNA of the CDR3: TGTGCCAGCAGTTTCGGCAGTACTCAGCCCCAGCATTTT. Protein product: CASSFGSTQPQHF.

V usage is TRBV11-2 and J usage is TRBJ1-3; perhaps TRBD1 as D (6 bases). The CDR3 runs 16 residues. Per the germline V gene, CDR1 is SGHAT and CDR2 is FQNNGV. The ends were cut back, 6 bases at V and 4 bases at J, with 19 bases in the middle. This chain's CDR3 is CASRRGAQGRGNTIYF. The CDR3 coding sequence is TGTGCCAGCAGACGGGGGGCGCAGGGACGCGGAAACACCATATATTTT.

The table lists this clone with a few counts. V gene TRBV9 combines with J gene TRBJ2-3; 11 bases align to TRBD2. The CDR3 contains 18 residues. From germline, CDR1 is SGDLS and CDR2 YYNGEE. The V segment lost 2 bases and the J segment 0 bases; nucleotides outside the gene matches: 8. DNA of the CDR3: TGTGCCAGCAGCGTTAGCCTAGCGGGAGGCATTAGCACAGATACGCAGTATTTT. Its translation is CASSVSLAGGISTDTQYF.

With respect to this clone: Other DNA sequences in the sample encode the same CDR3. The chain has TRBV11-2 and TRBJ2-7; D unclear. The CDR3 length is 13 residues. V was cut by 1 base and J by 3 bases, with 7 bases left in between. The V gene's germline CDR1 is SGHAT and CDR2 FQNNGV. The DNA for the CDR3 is TGTGCCAGCAGCTTAGGGGCAGGCTACGAGCAGTACTTC. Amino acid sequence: CASSLGAGYEQYF.

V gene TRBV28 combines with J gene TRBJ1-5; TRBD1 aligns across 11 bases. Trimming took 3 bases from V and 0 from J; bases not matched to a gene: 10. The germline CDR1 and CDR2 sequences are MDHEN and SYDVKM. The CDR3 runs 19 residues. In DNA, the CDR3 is TGTGCCAGCAGTTTCCGGGACAGGGGGTATTTGGATAGCAATCAGCCCCAGCATTTT. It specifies CASSFRDRGYLDSNQPQHF.

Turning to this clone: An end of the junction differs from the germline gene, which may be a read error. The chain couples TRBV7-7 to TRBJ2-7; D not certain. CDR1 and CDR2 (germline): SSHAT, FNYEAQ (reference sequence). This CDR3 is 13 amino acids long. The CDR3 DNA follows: TGTGCTAGCAGCTTAGCATCCTCCTACGAGCAGTACTTC. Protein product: CASSLASSYEQYF.

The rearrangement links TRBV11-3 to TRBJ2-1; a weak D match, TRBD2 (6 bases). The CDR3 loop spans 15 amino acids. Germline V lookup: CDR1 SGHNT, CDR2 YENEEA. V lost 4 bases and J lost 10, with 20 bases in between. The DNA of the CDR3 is TGTGCCAGCAGCTCCCCGATCGGGGGAGGAGGGGAGCAGTTCTTC. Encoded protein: CASSSPIGGGGEQFF.

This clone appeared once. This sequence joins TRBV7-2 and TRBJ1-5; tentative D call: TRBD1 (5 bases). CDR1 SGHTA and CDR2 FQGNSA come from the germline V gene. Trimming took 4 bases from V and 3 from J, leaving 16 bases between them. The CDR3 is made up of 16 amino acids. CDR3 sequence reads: CASSWGGGEDNQPQHF. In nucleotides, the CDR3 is TGTGCCAGCAGCTGGGGCGGGGGAGAAGACAATCAGCCCCAGCATTTT.